The 12 T cell receptor beta chains reported below all come from one sample, sequenced in a study of tumor-infiltrating lymphocytes in primary liver carcinoma. Germline DNA was also extracted, while the blood RNA originated from unsorted whole blood. TCR beta cDNA was reverse-transcribed from about 0.45 ug of total RNA. The reaction used a constant-region primer and ProtoScript II reverse transcriptase. Slightly modified ARM-PCR, run as three nested multiplex PCR rounds, produced the TCR beta libraries. TRBV1-TRBV30 forward primers and a C-beta reverse primer were used in the first two PCR rounds, which each ran for around 11 cycles. TCRdb used MiXCR to reprocess the multiplex PCR reads, holding one entry per CDR3 protein. The sample has 300,000 to 350,000 distinct CDR3 sequences; less than 65% are singletons. Specimen: peripheral blood. These receptors were taken from a man aged 35 to 55 with primary liver carcinoma and hepatitis B virus infection.

With regard to this clonotype: One end of the junction does not line up with germline, which may come from a read error. The V call is TRBV11-2, the J call TRBJ2-3, with unresolved D. Germline CDR1 SGHAT, CDR2 FQNNGV. The CDR3 loop spans 15 amino acids. In DNA, the CDR3 is TGTGACAGCAGCTTAAATAGCAGGTTAGCCGATACACAGTATTTT. This sequence encodes CDSSLNSRLADTQYF.

This clonotype has more than one count but fewer than ten. A read error may explain this, as a much larger clone is one base away. This sequence joins TRBV10-1 and TRBJ1-6; TRBD1 agrees at 9 bases. The CDR3 is made up of 15 amino acids. Germline V gene data show CDR1 as WNHNN and CDR2 as SYGVQD (reference sequence). The CDR3 loop is CTSSAGTGNNSPLHF. In DNA, the CDR3 is TGCACCAGCAGTGCCGGGACAGGGAATAATTCACCCCTCCACTTT.

The chain links TRBV5-1 to TRBJ2-1; no reliable D call. With 0 bases removed from V and 0 bases from J, the gap between germline ends came to 10 bases. This CDR3 comprises 16 residues. Germline CDR1 and CDR2: SGHRS and YFSETQ. CDR3 coding DNA: TGCGCCAGCAGCTTGGTAAGGGTGGGCTCCTACAATGAGCAGTTCTTC. It codes for CASSLVRVGSYNEQFF.

Of note for this clonotype: A much larger clone differs by one base, so this may be a read error. The chain links TRBV10-3 to TRBJ1-1, with a weak D call TRBD1 (5 bases). Trimming removed 11 bases at V and 4 bases at J, with 17 bases between. This CDR3 has 13 residues. CDR1 and CDR2 from the germline V gene are ENHRY and SYGVKD. CDR3 sequence: CAVLGRGVTEAFF. In DNA, the CDR3 is TGTGCCGTCCTAGGGAGAGGGGTCACTGAAGCTTTCTTT.

Of note for this clonotype: The junction differs from germline at one of its ends, possibly a read error. The genes are TRBV5-4 and TRBJ2-3; D is ambiguous. Germline V lookup: CDR1 SGHNT, CDR2 YYREEE (reference sequence). This CDR3 has 14 amino acids. Written as DNA, the CDR3 is TGTGCCAGCAGCTCGGGCGAGAGTTTAGATACGCAATATTTT. As protein: CASSSGESLDTQYF. Full variable domain (outside the CDR3, taken from reference TRBV5-4 and TRBJ2-3): ETGVTQSPTHLIKTRGQQVTLRCSSQSGHNTVSWYQQALGQGPQFIFQYYREEENGRGNFPPRFSGLQFPNYSSELNVNALELDDSALYLCASSSGESLDTQYFGPGTRLTVL.

Notes on this clonotype: A much larger clone differs by one base, so this may be a read error. The J gene is TRBJ2-3, the V gene TRBV12-3 or TRBV12-4, with unresolved D. V was trimmed by 1 base and J by 5 bases, leaving 10 bases between them. The CDR3 sequence is 14 residues long. The CDR3 DNA reads as TGTGCCAGCAGTTTAGATCGCCCCATAGATACGCAGTATTTT. This translates into CASSLDRPIDTQYF.

The chain is built from TRBV6-6 and TRBJ1-4, with D possibly matching TRBD1 (5 bases). V was shortened by 0 bases and J by 2 bases, with 13 bases between the two germline ends. Germline V gene sequence: CDR1 MNHNY, CDR2 SVGAGI (reference sequence). This CDR3 has 17 amino acids. The CDR3 spells CASSYSGPEGTNEKLFF. CDR3 coding DNA: TGTGCCAGCAGTTACTCGGGCCCAGAGGGGACTAATGAAAAACTGTTTTTT.

As regards this clonotype: Germline and junction disagree at one end, which may indicate a read error. The rearrangement links TRBV30 to TRBJ1-2; perhaps TRBD1 as D (5 bases). Germline lookup yields CDR1 GTSNPN and CDR2 SVGIG (reference sequence). CDR3 length: 13 residues. This CDR3 reads CTCQREGSYGYTF. The CDR3 nucleotides are TGTACCTGCCAGAGAGAGGGGAGCTATGGCTACACCTTC.

The J gene is TRBJ2-7, the V gene TRBV7-2; D is tentatively TRBD1 or TRBD2 (5 bases each). Between the trimmed V and J ends, which lost 1 base and 3 bases, there was a span of 25 bases. Germline assignment: CDR1 SGHTA and CDR2 FQGNSA. The CDR3 has 19 residues. The CDR3 region is CASSLGKKLGPSGHYEQYF. The CDR3 DNA is TGTGCCAGCAGCTTAGGGAAGAAACTCGGCCCCAGCGGACACTACGAGCAGTACTTC.

This clonotype has just a few counts. The gene calls are TRBV19 and TRBJ1-2; D is unclear. The CDR3 is 14 residues long. V lost 5 bases and J lost 2, with 12 bases in between. Germline CDR1 LNHDA, CDR2 SQIVND (reference sequence). CDR3 sequence reads: CASSWADGNYGYTF. CDR3 DNA sequence: TGTGCCAGTAGTTGGGCGGACGGAAACTATGGCTACACCTTC. Filled out from reference TRBV19 and TRBJ1-2, the complete variable domain reads DGGITQSPKYLFRKEGQNVTLSCEQNLNHDAMYWYRQDPGQGLRLIYYSQIVNDFQKGDIAEGYSVSREKKESFPLTVTSAQKNPTAFYLCASSWADGNYGYTFGSGTRLTVV.

The chain links TRBV2 to TRBJ1-1; tentative D call: TRBD1 (5 bases). Deletions cut 5 bases from V and 6 bases from J, with 19 bases between. This CDR3 is 15 amino acids long. Germline V CDR1 and CDR2: SNHLY, FYNNEI. The CDR3 DNA follows: TGTGCCAGCAGTTTCGATAGAAGACAGCCTCCTGAAGCTTTCTTT. It codes for CASSFDRRQPPEAFF. The full variable domain, with the rest looked up from reference TRBV2 and TRBJ1-1, is EPEVTQTPSHQVTQMGQEVILRCVPISNHLYFYWYRQILGQKVEFLVSFYNNEISEKSEIFDDQFSVERPDGSNFTLKIRSTKLEDSAMYFCASSFDRRQPPEAFFGQGTRLTVV.

This clonotype was counted many times. The V and J genes are TRBV10-3 and TRBJ2-5; D perhaps matches TRBD2 (5 bases). V lost 6 bases and J 5 bases, leaving 13 bases between the germline ends. The CDR3 consists of 13 residues. CDR1 and CDR2 (germline): ENHRY, SYGVKD. CDR3 in amino acids: CAISAGEGETQYF. The CDR3 nucleotides read TGTGCCATCAGCGCCGGGGAAGGCGAGACCCAGTACTTC.